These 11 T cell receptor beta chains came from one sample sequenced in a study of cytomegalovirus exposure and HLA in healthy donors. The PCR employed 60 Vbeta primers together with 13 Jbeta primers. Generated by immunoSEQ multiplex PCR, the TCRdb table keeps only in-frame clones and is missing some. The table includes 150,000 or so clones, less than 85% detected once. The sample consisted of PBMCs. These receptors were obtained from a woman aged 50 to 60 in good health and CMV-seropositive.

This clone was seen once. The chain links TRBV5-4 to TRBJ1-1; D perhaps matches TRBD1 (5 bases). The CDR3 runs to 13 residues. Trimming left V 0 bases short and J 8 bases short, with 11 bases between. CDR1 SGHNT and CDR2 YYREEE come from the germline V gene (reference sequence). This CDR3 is CASSLGQKGEAFF. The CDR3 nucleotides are TGTGCCAGCAGCTTGGGACAGAAGGGAGAAGCTTTCTTT.

CDR3 sequence reads: CASSGRDKGFTDTQYF. The CDR3 DNA sequence: TGTGCCAGCAGTGGCCGGGACAAGGGTTTCACAGATACGCAGTATTTT. The chain recombines TRBV25-1 with TRBJ2-3, with D perhaps matching TRBD1 (6 bases). Germline assignment: CDR1 MGHDK and CDR2 SYGVNS. There are 16 residues in the CDR3. The V end lost 4 bases, the J end lost 2 bases, and 16 bases lay between the germline ends.

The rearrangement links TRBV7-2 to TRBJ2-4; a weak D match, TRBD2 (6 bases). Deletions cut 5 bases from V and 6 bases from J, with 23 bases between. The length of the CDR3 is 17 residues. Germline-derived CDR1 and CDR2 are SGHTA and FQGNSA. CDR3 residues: CASSEAPASGVRNIQYF. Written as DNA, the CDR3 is TGTGCCAGCAGCGAAGCGCCAGCATCGGGGGTACGAAACATTCAGTACTTC.

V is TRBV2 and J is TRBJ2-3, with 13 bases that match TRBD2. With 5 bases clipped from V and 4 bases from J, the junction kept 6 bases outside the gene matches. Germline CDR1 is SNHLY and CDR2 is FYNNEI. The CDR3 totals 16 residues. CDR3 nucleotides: TGTGCCAGCAGTACGCGGACTAGCGGGGGTGCAGATACGCAGTATTTT. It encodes CASSTRTSGGADTQYF.

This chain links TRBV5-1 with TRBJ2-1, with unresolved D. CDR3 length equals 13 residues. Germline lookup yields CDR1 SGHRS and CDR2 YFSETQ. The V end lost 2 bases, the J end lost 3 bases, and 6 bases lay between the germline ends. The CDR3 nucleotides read TGCGCCAGCAGCTTCCGCAGCTACAATGAGCAGTTCTTC. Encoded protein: CASSFRSYNEQFF. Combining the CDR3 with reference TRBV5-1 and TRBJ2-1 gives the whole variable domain KAGVTQTPRYLIKTRGQQVTLSCSPISGHRSVSWYQQTPGQGLQFLFEYFSETQRNKGNFPGRFSGRQFSNSRSEMNVSTLELGDSALYLCASSFRSYNEQFFGPGTRLTVL.

CDR3 amino acids: CARPGQLVIQPQHF. The CDR3 DNA is TGTGCAAGACCGGGACAGTTAGTGATTCAGCCCCAGCATTTT. This chain links TRBV12-2 with TRBJ1-5; the table's D call, TRBD1, was not checked against the DNA. TRBV12-2 is shown as a pseudogene. This CDR3 has 14 amino acids.

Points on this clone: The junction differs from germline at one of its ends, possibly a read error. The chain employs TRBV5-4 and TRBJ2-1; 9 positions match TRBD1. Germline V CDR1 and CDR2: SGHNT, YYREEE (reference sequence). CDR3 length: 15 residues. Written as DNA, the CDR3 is TGTGCCAGCACCTTGGGGGACAGGGCTCGCAATGAGCAGTTCTTC. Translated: CASTLGDRARNEQFF.

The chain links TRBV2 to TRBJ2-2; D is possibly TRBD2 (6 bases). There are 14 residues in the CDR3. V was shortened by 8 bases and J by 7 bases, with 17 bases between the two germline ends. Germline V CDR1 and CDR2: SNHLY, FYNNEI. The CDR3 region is CASGGTQIGGELFF. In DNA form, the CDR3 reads TGTGCCAGCGGGGGGACTCAAATAGGCGGGGAGCTGTTTTTT.

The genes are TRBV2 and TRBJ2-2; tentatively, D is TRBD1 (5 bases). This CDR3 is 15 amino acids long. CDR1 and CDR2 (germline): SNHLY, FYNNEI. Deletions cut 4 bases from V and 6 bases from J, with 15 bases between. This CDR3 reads CASSADSEVAGELFF. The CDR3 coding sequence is TGTGCCAGCAGTGCCGACAGTGAGGTAGCCGGGGAGCTGTTTTTT.

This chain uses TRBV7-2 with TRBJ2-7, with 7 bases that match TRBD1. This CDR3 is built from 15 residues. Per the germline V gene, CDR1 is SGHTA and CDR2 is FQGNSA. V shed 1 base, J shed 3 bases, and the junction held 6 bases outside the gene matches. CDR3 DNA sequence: TGTGCCAGCAGCTTAGAGGGGGCCAGTAGCTACGAGCAGTACTTC. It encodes CASSLEGASSYEQYF.

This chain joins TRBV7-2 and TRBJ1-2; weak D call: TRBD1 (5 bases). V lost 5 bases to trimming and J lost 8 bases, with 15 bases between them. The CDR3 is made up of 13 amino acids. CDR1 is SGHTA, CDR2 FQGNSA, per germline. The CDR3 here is CASSQPSGIGYTF. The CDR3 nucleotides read TGTGCCAGCAGCCAACCCTCAGGGATCGGCTACACCTTC.